Below are 3 T cell receptor beta chains sequenced from a single sample in a study of T cells in Graves' hyperthyroidism and ophthalmopathy. Amplification yielded TCR beta CDR3 regions, with RNA transcripts as the source. The TCR CDR3 first-round RT-PCR relied on the HTBI primer set. TCRdb processed the multiplex PCR reads anew with MiXCR; each CDR3 protein has one entry. The table includes a few hundred thousand distinct CDR3 sequences, less than 15% detected once. Sequenced material: blood. These receptors came from a woman in her late teens or twenties with Graves' hyperthyroidism.

This clonotype was found many times. CDR3 bases: TGTGCCAGCAGGCCCCGCAGCGGGTACTACAATGAGCAGTTCTTC. This codes for CASRPRSGYYNEQFF. The genes are TRBV6-2 or TRBV6-3 and TRBJ2-1; the D gene is possibly TRBD2 (6 bases). From germline, CDR1 is MNHEY and CDR2 SVGEGT. The length of the CDR3 is 15 residues. V was cut by 6 bases and J by 3 bases, with 15 bases left in between.

This clonotype was detected ten times or more. V is TRBV3-1 and J is TRBJ2-3; no reliable D call. The CDR3 runs 15 residues. Trimming pared 0 bases from V and 0 bases from J, leaving 7 bases between. Germline loops: CDR1 LGHDT, CDR2 YNNKEL (reference sequence). The CDR3, as DNA: TGTGCCAGCAGCCAAGACGTTTGGAGCACAGATACGCAGTATTTT. Translated: CASSQDVWSTDTQYF.

This clonotype was counted at least ten times. The V call is TRBV7-9, the J call TRBJ1-1; D is unclear. V was clipped by 5 bases and J by 3 bases, with 10 bases between them. Germline V gene data show CDR1 as SEHNR and CDR2 as FQNEAQ (reference sequence). The CDR3 is 13 amino acids. The CDR3 nucleotides read TGTGCCAGCAGCCTAGGGTATTACACTGAAGCTTTCTTT. This translates into CASSLGYYTEAFF.